Presented here are 14 T cell receptor beta chains from one specimen sequenced in a study of T cell responses to AZD1222 COVID-19 vaccine (dated by TCRdb to the early 2020s). Libraries were built with the immunoSEQ multiplex PCR assay. In its TCRdb copy, this immuneACCESS table keeps in-frame sequences only and misses some clones. Where compared with another copy, unresolved V genes explain less than half of these, and the others have no known cause. The sample data list 150,000 to 200,000 clones, and around 94% of these were observed just once. Clones ranked in the top ten supply approximately 0.64% of the sample. This sample's time point label indicates: baseline before first vaccination. This specimen was peripheral blood, taken on day 0 of AZD1222 vaccination. Receptors originate from an adult in good health.

This chain links TRBV5-4 with TRBJ2-5, with D possibly being TRBD2 (5 bases). CDR3 length: 12 amino acids. Germline CDR1 reads SGHNT; CDR2 reads YYREEE (reference sequence). Trimming removed 6 bases at V and 5 bases at J, with 11 bases between. The CDR3 nucleotides are TGTGCCAGCAAAAGCGGAGCGGAGACCCAGTACTTC. Protein: CASKSGAETQYF.

The chain joins TRBV27 to TRBJ1-1; 8 nucleotides match TRBD1. The length of the CDR3 is 13 residues. Germline V CDR1 and CDR2: MNHEY, SMNVEV (reference sequence). V shed 5 bases, J shed 11 bases, and the junction held 10 bases outside the gene matches. CDR3 in DNA: TGTGCCAGCAGTCCGAGGCAGGGGGCTACGGCTTTCTTT. This sequence encodes CASSPRQGATAFF.

This clone was picked up one time. The V and J genes are TRBV28 and TRBJ1-5, with a possible D match to TRBD1 (6 bases). This CDR3 is 14 amino acids long. CDR1 MDHEN and CDR2 SYDVKM come from the germline V gene. Trimming removed 4 bases at V and 2 bases at J, with 9 bases between. Written as DNA, the CDR3 is TGTGCCAGCAGTTCCTGGACAGGCAATCAGCCCCAGCATTTT. Protein product: CASSSWTGNQPQHF.

The DNA of the CDR3 is TGTGCCAGCTCACCGGAGGGTTCGAAGCGCTATGGCTACACCTTC. It encodes CASSPEGSKRYGYTF. The chain is built from TRBV18 and TRBJ1-2; no firm D call. Germline assignment: CDR1 KGHSH and CDR2 LQKENI. V was cut by 3 bases and J by 4 bases, with 15 bases left in between. This CDR3 region has 15 residues.

V usage is TRBV30 and J usage is TRBJ2-1, with D hard to call. The CDR3 has 12 residues. Per the germline V gene, CDR1 is GTSNPN and CDR2 is SVGIG (reference sequence). The CDR3 here is CVGRQDYNEQFF. The CDR3 DNA is TGTGTCGGGCGGCAGGATTACAATGAGCAGTTCTTC.

This chain connects TRBV7-9 to TRBJ1-2, with D possibly being TRBD1 (5 bases). In germline, CDR1 is SEHNR, CDR2 FQNEAQ (reference sequence). Trimming removed 2 bases at V and 7 bases at J, with 17 bases between. The CDR3 is 15 residues long. The CDR3 sequence is CASSLFPSGGGGYTF. DNA for the CDR3: TGTGCCAGCAGCTTATTTCCCAGTGGGGGAGGTGGCTACACCTTC.

The V call is TRBV29-1, the J call TRBJ2-2, with a weak D call TRBD1 (5 bases). CDR1 and CDR2 from the germline V gene are SQVTM and ANQGSEA. This CDR3 region has 14 residues. Between the trimmed V and J ends, which lost 4 bases and 1 base, there was a span of 10 bases. The CDR3 loop is CSVATGKNTGELFF. For the CDR3, the DNA is TGCAGCGTTGCTACAGGAAAGAACACCGGGGAGCTGTTTTTT.

The chain has TRBV12-3 or TRBV12-4 and TRBJ1-5; D may be TRBD1 (5 bases). This CDR3 comprises 11 residues. V dropped 5 bases and J dropped 11 bases, with 10 bases sitting between them. The CDR3 sequence: CASSPGSAQHF. The CDR3 DNA reads TGTGCCAGCAGTCCAGGGAGTGCCCAGCATTTT.

The gene calls are TRBV19 and TRBJ1-5; D may be TRBD1 (5 bases). CDR1 and CDR2 from the germline V gene are LNHDA and SQIVND (reference sequence). The CDR3 is made up of 13 amino acids. Trimming cost V 7 bases and J 0 bases, with 7 bases left between them. The CDR3 loop reads CASTGTSNQPQHF. The CDR3 DNA sequence: TGTGCCAGTACCGGGACTAGCAATCAGCCCCAGCATTTT.

The chain joins TRBV12-3 or TRBV12-4 to TRBJ1-3; D gene uncertain. The CDR3 has 12 residues. Trimming shortened V by 4 bases and J by 6 bases, and 7 bases separated the two germline ends. Here the CDR3 reads CASSWTVNTIYF. In DNA form, the CDR3 reads TGTGCCAGCAGTTGGACCGTAAACACCATATATTTT.

The V gene is TRBV27, the J gene TRBJ1-6, with 9 nucleotides matching TRBD1. Per the germline V gene, CDR1 is MNHEY and CDR2 is SMNVEV (reference sequence). V lost 5 bases to trimming and J lost 11 bases; unmatched junction nucleotides: 4. The CDR3 contains 13 residues. Here the CDR3 DNA reads TGTGCCAGCAGTCAGGGACAGGGCGCACCCCTCCACTTT. It codes for CASSQGQGAPLHF.

The rearrangement uses TRBV20-1 and TRBJ2-1; 8 bases map to TRBD2. Germline CDR1 reads DFQATT; CDR2 reads SNEGSKA (reference sequence). The CDR3 length is 17 residues. Trimming cost V 3 bases and J 2 bases; bases outside gene matches: 12. The CDR3 sequence is CSASIAGIRKAYNEQFF. The CDR3 DNA reads as TGCAGTGCTAGTATAGCGGGAATAAGGAAAGCCTACAATGAGCAGTTCTTC.

The chain uses TRBV4-1 and TRBJ1-4; D might be TRBD1 (6 bases). Trimming removed 4 bases at V and 0 bases at J, with 6 bases between. CDR1 is MGHRA and CDR2 is YSYEKL in the germline V gene. The CDR3 is made up of 14 amino acids. The CDR3 is CASSRGPTNEKLFF. The CDR3 nucleotides read TGCGCCAGCAGCCGGGGGCCAACTAATGAAAAACTGTTTTTT.

This chain connects TRBV11-3 to TRBJ2-1; possibly TRBD2 for D (6 bases). The V end lost 1 base, the J end lost 2 bases, and 12 bases lay between the germline ends. The CDR3 totals 16 residues. CDR1 is SGHNT, CDR2 YENEEA, per germline. The DNA for the CDR3 is TGTGCCAGCAGCTTAGGAGGGGCGGGAACCTACAATGAGCAGTTCTTC. Translation: CASSLGGAGTYNEQFF.